This passage covers 8 T cell receptor beta chains from one sample sequenced in a study of shared clonotypes between healthy human individuals. Method: immunoSEQ multiplex PCR; TCRdb's copy keeps in-frame clones and lacks some. The sample has tens of thousands of clones; 62% are singletons. Source material: memory CD8+ T cells sorted from blood. The subset here: CD45RO+ cells pooled with CCR7-negative TemRA cells. The source of these receptors is a man aged 30 to 39 in good health.

The chain joins TRBV9 to TRBJ2-1; 15 bases are shared with TRBD2. The germline V gene has CDR1 SGDLS and CDR2 YYNGEE. The CDR3 totals 18 residues. Losses at the gene ends were 0 bases for V and 1 base for J; bases not matched to a gene: 2. This CDR3 reads CASSVAGLAGGSYNEQFF. For the CDR3, the DNA is TGTGCCAGCAGCGTAGCCGGACTAGCGGGAGGGTCCTACAATGAGCAGTTCTTC.

The chain uses TRBV30 and TRBJ2-7, with D tentatively TRBD1 (6 bases). The CDR3 is made up of 12 amino acids. V was clipped by 5 bases and J by 3 bases, with 11 bases between them. The germline gives CDR1 GTSNPN, CDR2 SVGIG (reference sequence). This CDR3 reads CAWEVQGYEQYF. The CDR3 DNA sequence: TGTGCCTGGGAGGTACAGGGCTACGAGCAGTACTTC. The complete variable domain, with remaining parts taken from reference TRBV30 and TRBJ2-7, reads SQTIHQWPATLVQPVGSPLSLECTVEGTSNPNLYWYRQAAGRGLQLLFYSVGIGQISSEVPQNLSASRPQDRQFILSSKKLLLSDSGFYLCAWEVQGYEQYFGPGTRLTVT.

This clone was picked up one time. The V and J genes are TRBV25-1 and TRBJ2-7; 9 bases fit TRBD2. CDR1 and CDR2 (germline): MGHDK, SYGVNS. This CDR3 spans 14 amino acids. After removal of 6 bases from V and 6 bases from J, the junction contained 9 bases not matched to a gene. CDR3 coding DNA: TGTGCCAGCAGCTTAGACCTAGCGGGATTCGAGCAGTACTTC. It codes for CASSLDLAGFEQYF.

The V gene is TRBV7-2, the J gene TRBJ2-3; 7 bases are shared with TRBD1. Germline CDR1 reads SGHTA; CDR2 reads FQGNSA. The CDR3 length is 15 residues. After removal of 4 bases from V and 1 base from J, the junction contained 5 bases not matched to a gene. The CDR3 bases are TGTGCCAGCAGCTCAAACAGGGGCCGCACAGATACGCAGTATTTT. As protein: CASSSNRGRTDTQYF.

With respect to this clone: A much bigger clone sits one base away, suggesting this may be a read error. The rearrangement links TRBV11-2 to TRBJ2-5; D may be TRBD2 (5 bases). This CDR3 has 17 residues. Germline CDR1 and CDR2: SGHAT and FQNNGV. This CDR3 is CASSLEALHSGLEAQYF. In nucleotides, the CDR3 is TGTGCCAGCAGCTTAGAAGCCTTACATTCGGGGTTAGAGGCCCAGTACTTC.

This clone is medium-sized by share. This chain links TRBV7-8 with TRBJ2-1; 7 bases align to TRBD2. The V gene end was trimmed by 5 bases and the J gene end by 6 bases; junction bases not matched to a gene: 7. CDR1 is SGHVS and CDR2 is FQNEAQ in the germline V gene. This CDR3 spans 14 amino acids. CDR3 region: CASSAGVAGNEQFF. DNA for the CDR3: TGTGCCAGCAGCGCCGGGGTAGCGGGCAATGAGCAGTTCTTC.

Concerning this clone itself: The sample has other DNA sequences that encode this CDR3 too. The chain combines TRBV28 with TRBJ2-7; no clear D. Germline V gene sequence: CDR1 MDHEN, CDR2 SYDVKM. Trimming pared 4 bases from V and 2 bases from J, leaving 6 bases between. The CDR3 is made up of 12 amino acids. DNA of the CDR3: TGTGCCAGCAGTTCCCCGACCTACGAGCAGTACTTC. Translation gives CASSSPTYEQYF. Variable domain in full (rest from reference TRBV28 and TRBJ2-7): DVKVTQSSRYLVKRTGEKVFLECVQDMDHENMFWYRQDPGLGLRLIYFSYDVKMKEKGDIPEGYSVSREKKERFSLILESASTNQTSMYLCASSSPTYEQYFGPGTRLTVT.

The chain employs TRBV9 and TRBJ1-3; D is perhaps TRBD1 (6 bases). Germline assignment: CDR1 SGDLS and CDR2 YYNGEE. This CDR3 spans 15 amino acids. Trimming cost V 0 bases and J 1 base, with 8 bases left between them. The CDR3: CASSVEGVSGNTIYF. The CDR3 nucleotides are TGTGCCAGCAGCGTAGAGGGGGTTTCTGGAAACACCATATATTTT.